This T cell receptor beta chain was sequenced during a study of control samples from healthy donors and cancer patients. This CDR3 is 13 amino acids long. Trimming pared 3 bases from V and 3 bases from J, leaving 7 bases between. Germline V gives CDR1 KGHDR, CDR2 SFDVKD. The assay was immunoSEQ multiplex PCR, and TCRdb's table has in-frame clones only and misses some. The table has about 140,000 clones, just over 85% seen once. The chain joins TRBV24-1 to TRBJ1-1; unclear D gene. The receptor was derived from a man between 18 and 29 years old in good health. The source material was blood. CDR3 loop: CATSDPGYTEAFF. The CDR3 DNA is TGTGCCACCAGTGATCCTGGATACACTGAAGCTTTCTTT.